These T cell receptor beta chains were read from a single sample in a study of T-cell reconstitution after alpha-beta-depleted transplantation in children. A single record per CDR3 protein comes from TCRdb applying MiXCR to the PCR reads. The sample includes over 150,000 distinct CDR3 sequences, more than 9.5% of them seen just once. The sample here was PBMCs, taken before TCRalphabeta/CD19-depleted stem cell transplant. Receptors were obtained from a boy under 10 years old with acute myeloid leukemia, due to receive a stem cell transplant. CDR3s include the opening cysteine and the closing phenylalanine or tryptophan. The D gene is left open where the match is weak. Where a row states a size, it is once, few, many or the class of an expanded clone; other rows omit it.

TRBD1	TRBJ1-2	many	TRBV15	TGTGCCACCAGCGCCTCGCAGGGGGAGACGTTTGGCTACACCTTC	CATSASQGETFGYTF
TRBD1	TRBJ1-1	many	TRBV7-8	TGTGCCAGCAGCTTGGGGACAGGGGGCGCGACTGAAGCTTTCTTT	CASSLGTGGATEAFF
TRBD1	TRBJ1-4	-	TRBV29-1	TGCAGCGCGAACAGGGGGTTGGAGGAAAAACTGTTTTTT	CSANRGLEEKLFF
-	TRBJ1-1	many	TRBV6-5	TGTGCCAGCAGTTATCGGGGTGCAAACACTGAAGCTTTCTTT	CASSYRGANTEAFF
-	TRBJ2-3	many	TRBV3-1	TGTGCCAGCAGCCAAGGGTACGGCAGCACAGATACGCAGTATTTT	CASSQGYGSTDTQYF
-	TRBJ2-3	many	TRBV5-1	TGTGCCAGCAGCTTAGGAGGCACAGATACGCAGTATTTT	CASSLGGTDTQYF
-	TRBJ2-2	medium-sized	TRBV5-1	TGCGCCAGCAGCTCCATCGGGAACACCGGGGAGCTGTTTTTT	CASSSIGNTGELFF
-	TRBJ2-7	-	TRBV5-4	TGTGCCAGCAGCTTGGATTTTGGGGGTAACGAGCAGTACTTC	CASSLDFGGNEQYF
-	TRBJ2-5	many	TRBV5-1	TGCGCCAGCAGCCCCGGACCTCTCCGAGAGACCCAGTACTTC	CASSPGPLRETQYF
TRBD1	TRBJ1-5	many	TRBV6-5	TGTGCCAGCAGTCCCACAGGGGGCAGTAATCAGCCCCAGCATTTT	CASSPTGGSNQPQHF
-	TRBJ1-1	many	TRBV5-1	TGCGCCAGCAGCTTGGGGGCGAACACTGAAGCTTTCTTT	CASSLGANTEAFF
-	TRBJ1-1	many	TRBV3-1	TGTGCCAGCAGCCTGGGACATATGAACACTGAAGCTTTCTTT	CASSLGHMNTEAFF
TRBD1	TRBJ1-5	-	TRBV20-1	TGCAGTGCTAGAGTGAACAGGGGCCCCATTCAGCCCCAGCATTTT	CSARVNRGPIQPQHF
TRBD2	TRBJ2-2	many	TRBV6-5	TGTGCCAGCAGTTACTCGAAAATAGCGGGGACCGGGGAGCTGTTTTTT	CASSYSKIAGTGELFF
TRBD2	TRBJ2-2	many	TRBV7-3	TGTGCCAGCAGCTTAGCTAGCGGGAACACCGGGGAGCTGTTTTTT	CASSLASGNTGELFF
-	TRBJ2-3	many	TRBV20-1	TGCAGTGCTGGGAGGGACAGATTAAGCACAGATACGCAGTATTTT	CSAGRDRLSTDTQYF
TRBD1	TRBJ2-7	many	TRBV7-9	TGTGCCAGCAGCTTAATTCAGGGGGCGGACGAGCAGTACTTC	CASSLIQGADEQYF
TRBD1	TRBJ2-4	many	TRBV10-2	TGCGCCAGCAGTGATCAGGGGGCTTCCAAAAACATTCAGTACTTC	CASSDQGASKNIQYF
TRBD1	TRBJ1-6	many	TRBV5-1	TGCGCCAGCAGTTCCGGGACAGTCTATAATTCACCCCTCCACTTT	CASSSGTVYNSPLHF
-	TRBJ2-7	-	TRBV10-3	TGTGCCACCGGAACTTTAATCTCCTACGAGCAGTACTTC	CATGTLISYEQYF
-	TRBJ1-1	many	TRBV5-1	TGCGCCATCAGCTCTCTACCTACAGCTGAAGCTTTCTTT	CAISSLPTAEAFF
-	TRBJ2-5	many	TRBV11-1	TGTGCCAGCAGCTCCCGGACAGATGAGACCCAGTACTTC	CASSSRTDETQYF
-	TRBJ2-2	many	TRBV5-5	TGTGCCAGCAGCTTGCGGCGACAGAACACCGGGGAGCTGTTTTTT	CASSLRRQNTGELFF
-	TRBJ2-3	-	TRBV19	TGTGCCAGTAGGGGGGCAGCCACAGATACGCAGTATTTT	CASRGAATDTQYF
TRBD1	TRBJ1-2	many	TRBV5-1	TGCGCCAGCAGCTTGATGGGACAGGGGGCGACTTATGGCTACACCTTC	CASSLMGQGATYGYTF
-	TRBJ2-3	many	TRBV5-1	TGCGCCAGCAGCTTGGAGGGTAGCCCAGATACGCAGTATTTT	CASSLEGSPDTQYF
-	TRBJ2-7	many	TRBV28	TGTGCCAGCACCCGGCAACGCTACAACTCCGAGCAGTACTTC	CASTRQRYNSEQYF
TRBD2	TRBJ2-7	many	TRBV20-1	TGCAGTGCTAGAGGGACTAGCGAAGAGCAGTACTTC	CSARGTSEEQYF
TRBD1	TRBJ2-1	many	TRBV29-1	TGCAGCGTCGACAGGGGGCTAGGTGAGCAGTTCTTC	CSVDRGLGEQFF